This T cell receptor beta chain was sequenced during a study of tumor-infiltrating lymphocytes in primary liver carcinoma. At the level of the study: Patients of both sexes were 30 to 69 years old.

Scientists recovered RNA and DNA together from roughly 20-30 mg of unsorted bulk tissue. Uniformly, tumor samples exhibited a viable tumor cell fraction exceeding 80%. General observations from the study: A small share of top clones, only about 7-24%, was found in all five tumor regions.

As to this clonotype: Its antigen is currently unknown. One end of the junction fails to match germline, which may point to a read error.

Germline values: CDR1 MNHEY, CDR2 SVGAGI. The CDR3 is 13 amino acids. cDNA specific to TCR beta was made from 500 ng of total RNA, with a constant-region primer employed for priming. Employing slightly modified ARM-PCR, three nested multiplex PCR rounds were run, and these gave rise to the TCR beta libraries. Two initial PCR rounds of ten to eleven cycles each paired TRBV1-TRBV30 forward primers with a C-beta reverse primer. Via MiXCR, TCRdb re-called the multiplex PCR reads, giving one row per CDR3 protein. The sample holds 50,000 or so distinct CDR3 sequences; around 77% are singletons and the top ten take approximately 25%.

This receptor was identified in a man between 35 and 55 years old with primary liver carcinoma and hepatitis B virus infection. The sequenced sample consisted of liver tumor tissue from sampling region 5. Subset of the sample: tumor region T5, tumor centre. The chain carries TRBV6-5 and TRBJ2-5; D tentatively reads TRBD1 or TRBD2 (5 bases each). CDR3 residues: CTSSYRGAETQYF. CDR3 DNA: TGTACCAGTAGTTACCGAGGGGCGGAGACCCAGTACTTC.